These 12 T cell receptor beta chains originate from one sample sequenced in a study of T cells expressing NK-cell markers. TCRdb reprocessed the 5' RACE reads and keeps a single row for each CDR3 protein, giving no DNA. The sample table includes roughly 180,000 distinct CDR3 sequences. Sequencing was done on a sample of blood T cells: a sorted CD56 or NKG2C T cell subset, CD4+ or CD8+ T cells, or bulk PBMC T cells (not recorded which). These receptors were collected from a man between 18 and 69 years old in good health.

The chain has TRBV6-5 and TRBJ1-2; TCRdb returns TRBD1, unconfirmable since there is no DNA. The CDR3 runs 15 residues. CDR1 MNHEY and CDR2 SVGAGI come from the germline V gene. CDR3 sequence: CASSYSGTGLYGYTF.

The chain employs TRBV2 and TRBJ2-1; absent DNA, TCRdb's TRBD2 call cannot be checked. Germline assignment: CDR1 SNHLY and CDR2 FYNNEI. The CDR3 extends over 13 amino acids. The CDR3 region is CASNSGGALEQFF.

This sequence joins TRBV6-5 and TRBJ1-5. The CDR3 has 16 residues. Germline lookup yields CDR1 MNHEY and CDR2 SVGAGI. CDR3 amino acids: CASSYSNGEGNQPQHF.

The chain employs TRBV28 and TRBJ1-5. Germline CDR1 and CDR2: MDHEN and SYDVKM. This CDR3 spans 13 amino acids. CDR3 region: CASSLLSGQPQHF.

This rearrangement joins TRBV18 to TRBJ1-2. The germline gives CDR1 KGHSH, CDR2 LQKENI. The CDR3 runs to 15 residues. The CDR3 reads CASSQSGNTPYGYTF. Full variable domain (missing parts from reference TRBV18 and TRBJ1-2): NAGVMQNPRHLVRRRGQEARLRCSPMKGHSHVYWYRQLPEEGLKFMVYLQKENIIDESGMPKERFSAEFPKEGPSILRIQQVVRGDSAAYFCASSQSGNTPYGYTFGSGTRLTVV.

CDR3 residues: CASSQRTGLAGTGELFF. The chain uses TRBV4-2 and TRBJ2-2; the TCRdb call, TRBD2, lacks DNA for checking. The CDR3 loop spans 17 amino acids. Germline-derived CDR1 and CDR2 are LGHNA and YNFKEQ.

This sequence joins TRBV9 and TRBJ1-1; the D gene TCRdb calls, TRBD1, cannot be checked with no DNA. This CDR3 is built from 14 residues. Germline loops: CDR1 SGDLS, CDR2 YYNGEE. The CDR3 protein is CASSAQGSDTEAFF.

J is TRBJ1-2 and V is TRBV9; without DNA, the TCRdb call of TRBD1 cannot be checked. The germline V gene has CDR1 SGDLS and CDR2 YYNGEE. This CDR3 has 14 amino acids. CDR3 sequence: CASSPTGVYGDYTF.

This chain links TRBV29-1 with TRBJ2-2; TCRdb returns TRBD1, unconfirmable since there is no DNA. The CDR3 runs to 13 residues. Germline lookup yields CDR1 SQVTM and CDR2 ANQGSEA. CDR3 loop: CSVDQDSTGELFF.

The V gene is TRBV6-5, the J gene TRBJ1-1; the TCRdb call, TRBD1, lacks DNA for checking. The CDR3 has 17 amino acids. Germline CDR1 is MNHEY and CDR2 is SVGAGI. Here the CDR3 reads CASSSRQGLKVNTEAFF.

The chain combines TRBV9 with TRBJ2-5; TCRdb outputs TRBD2, but without DNA this stays unchecked. Germline V lookup: CDR1 SGDLS, CDR2 YYNGEE. The CDR3 is 15 residues long. CDR3: CASSVDGEGLETQYF. Supplemented by reference TRBV9 and TRBJ2-5, the full variable domain reads DSGVTQTPKHLITATGQRVTLRCSPRSGDLSVYWYQQSLDQGLQFLIQYYNGEERAKGNILERFSAQQFPDLHSELNLSSLELGDSALYFCASSVDGEGLETQYFGPGTRLLVL.

The V and J genes are TRBV9 and TRBJ1-6; lacking DNA, the TRBD1 call made by TCRdb goes unchecked. Germline V gene lookup returns CDR1 SGDLS and CDR2 YYNGEE. The CDR3 totals 14 residues. This CDR3 reads CASSEEQGFRPLHF.